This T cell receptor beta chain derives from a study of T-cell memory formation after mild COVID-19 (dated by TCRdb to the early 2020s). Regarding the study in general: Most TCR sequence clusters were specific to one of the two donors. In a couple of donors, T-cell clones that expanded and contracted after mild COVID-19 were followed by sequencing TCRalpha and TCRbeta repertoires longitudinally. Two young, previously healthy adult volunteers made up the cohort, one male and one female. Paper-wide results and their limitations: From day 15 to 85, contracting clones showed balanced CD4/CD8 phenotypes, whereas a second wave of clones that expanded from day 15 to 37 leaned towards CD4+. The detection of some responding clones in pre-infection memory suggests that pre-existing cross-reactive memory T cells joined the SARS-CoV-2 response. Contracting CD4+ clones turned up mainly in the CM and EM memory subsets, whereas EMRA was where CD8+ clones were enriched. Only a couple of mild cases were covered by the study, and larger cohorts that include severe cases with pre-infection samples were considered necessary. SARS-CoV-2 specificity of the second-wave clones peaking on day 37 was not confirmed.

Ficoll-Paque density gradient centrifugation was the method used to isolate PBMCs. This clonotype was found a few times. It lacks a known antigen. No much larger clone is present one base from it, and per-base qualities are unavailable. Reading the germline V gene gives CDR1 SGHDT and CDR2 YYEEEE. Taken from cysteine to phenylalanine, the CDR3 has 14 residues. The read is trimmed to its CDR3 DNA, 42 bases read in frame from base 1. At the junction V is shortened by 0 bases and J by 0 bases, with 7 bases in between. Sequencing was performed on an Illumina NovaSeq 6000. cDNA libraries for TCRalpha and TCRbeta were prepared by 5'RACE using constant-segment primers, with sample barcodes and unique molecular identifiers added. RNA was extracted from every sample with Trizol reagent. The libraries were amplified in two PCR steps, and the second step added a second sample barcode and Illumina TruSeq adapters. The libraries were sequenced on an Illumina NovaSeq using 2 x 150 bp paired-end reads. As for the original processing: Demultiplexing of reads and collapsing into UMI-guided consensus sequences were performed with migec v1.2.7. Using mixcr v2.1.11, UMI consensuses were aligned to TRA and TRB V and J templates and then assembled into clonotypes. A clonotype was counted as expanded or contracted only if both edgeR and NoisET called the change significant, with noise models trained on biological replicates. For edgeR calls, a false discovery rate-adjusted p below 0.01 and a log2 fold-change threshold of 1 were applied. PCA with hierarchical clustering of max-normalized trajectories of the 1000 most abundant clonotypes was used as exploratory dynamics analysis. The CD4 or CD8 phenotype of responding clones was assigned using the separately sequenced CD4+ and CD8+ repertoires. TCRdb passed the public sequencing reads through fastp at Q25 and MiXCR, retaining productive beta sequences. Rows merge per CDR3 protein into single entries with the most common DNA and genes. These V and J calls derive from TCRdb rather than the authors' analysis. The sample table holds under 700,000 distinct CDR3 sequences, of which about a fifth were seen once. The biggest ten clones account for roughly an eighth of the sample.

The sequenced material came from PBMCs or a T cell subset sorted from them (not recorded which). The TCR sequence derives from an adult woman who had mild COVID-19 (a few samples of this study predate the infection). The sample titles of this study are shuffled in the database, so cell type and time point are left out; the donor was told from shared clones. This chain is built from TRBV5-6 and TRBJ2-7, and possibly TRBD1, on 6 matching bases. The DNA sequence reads TGTGCCAGCAGCTTGGGACAGGCCTCCTACGAGCAGTACTTC. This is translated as CASSLGQASYEQYF.